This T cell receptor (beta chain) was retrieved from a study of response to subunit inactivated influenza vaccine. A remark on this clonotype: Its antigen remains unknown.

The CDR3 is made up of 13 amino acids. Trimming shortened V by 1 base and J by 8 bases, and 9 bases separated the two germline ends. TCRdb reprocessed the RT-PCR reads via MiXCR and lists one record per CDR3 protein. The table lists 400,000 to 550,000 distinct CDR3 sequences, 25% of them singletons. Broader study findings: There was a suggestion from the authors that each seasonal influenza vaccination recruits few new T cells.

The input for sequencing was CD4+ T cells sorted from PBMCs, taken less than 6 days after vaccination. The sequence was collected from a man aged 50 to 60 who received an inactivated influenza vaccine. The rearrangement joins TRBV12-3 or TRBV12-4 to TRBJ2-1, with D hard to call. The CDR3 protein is CASSLGVSDEQFF. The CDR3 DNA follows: TGTGCCAGCAGTTTAGGTGTTTCCGATGAGCAGTTCTTC.